This T cell receptor beta chain originates from a study of T cells after somatic rescue of genetic block. Sequencing used immunoSEQ multiplex PCR; TCRdb keeps in-frame clones, though not all of them. The repertoire has over 12,000 clones, roughly two thirds of them found once; the top ten carry approximately 14%. This clone was found a few times. V dropped 5 bases and J dropped 7; count of bases not matched to a gene: 13. The CDR3 runs to 16 residues. Per germline, CDR1 MNHNY and CDR2 SVGAGI (reference sequence). Input material: peripheral blood mononuclear cells (PBMCs). The receptor was isolated from a boy younger than 18. The chain is built from TRBV6-6 and TRBJ2-2, with 7 bases aligning to TRBD2. The CDR3 is CASSAGGAGVGGELFF. Written as DNA, the CDR3 is TGTGCCAGCAGTGCTGGAGGGGCGGGAGTCGGCGGGGAGCTGTTTTTT.